Below, 26 T cell receptor beta chains from the same sample are listed, as sequenced in a study of T cells after posttransplantation cyclophosphamide. Treatment was busulfan-fludarabine conditioning, a marrow graft, and cyclophosphamide on days +3 and +4. Assay: immunoSEQ multiplex PCR; the TCRdb copy retains only in-frame clones and omits some. The data show 7,000 to 10,000 clones, over 65% seen once. The sample in question was PBMCs, obtained after allogeneic stem cell transplant with posttransplant cyclophosphamide. These receptors all come from a female patient between 40 and 55 years old who received an allogeneic stem cell transplant from an unrelated donor, was CMV-positive, and had no GVHD. The graft donor may have given rise to some T cells.

The chain uses TRBV29-1 and TRBJ1-1, with D possibly TRBD1 on 6 matching bases. Trimming took off 4 bases at V and 7 bases at J, with 22 bases between the two ends. This CDR3 has 15 residues. From germline, CDR1 is SQVTM and CDR2 ANQGSEA. The chain's CDR3 is CSVVLRGGGFSEAFF. The CDR3, as DNA: TGCAGCGTTGTACTAAGGGGGGGTGGTTTTAGTGAAGCTTTCTTT.

This clone was observed a few times. V usage is TRBV14 and J usage is TRBJ1-1; D gene uncertain. Trimming cost V 4 bases and J 4 bases, with 13 bases left between them. Looked up from germline, CDR1 is SGHDN and CDR2 is FVKESK. This CDR3 has 14 amino acids. CDR3 DNA: TGTGCCAGCAGCCTGCCCGGGGTGGGCACTGAAGCTTTCTTT. It specifies CASSLPGVGTEAFF.

V is TRBV7-3 and J is TRBJ2-7; 8 positions match TRBD1. CDR1 SGHTA and CDR2 FQGTGA come from the germline V gene. The CDR3 runs 15 residues. V lost 6 bases, J lost 0 bases, and 7 bases stayed unmatched. The CDR3 DNA follows: TGTGCCAGCAGTAAGACAGGGGACAGCTCCTACGAGCAGTACTTC. This sequence encodes CASSKTGDSSYEQYF. The whole variable domain, filled in from reference TRBV7-3 and TRBJ2-7, reads GAGVSQTPSNKVTEKGKYVELRCDPISGHTALYWYRQSLGQGPEFLIYFQGTGAADDSGLPNDRFFAVRPEGSVSTLKIQRTERGDSAVYLCASSKTGDSSYEQYFGPGTRLTVT.

The V gene is TRBV7-6, the J gene TRBJ2-5; perhaps TRBD1 as D (5 bases). Trimming took 0 bases from V and 2 from J, leaving 7 bases between them. The germline CDR1 and CDR2 sequences are SGHVS and FNYEAQ. The CDR3 is 14 residues long. CDR3 coding DNA: TGTGCCAGCAGCTTAGCCTACAGGCAAGAGACCCAGTACTTC. Translation: CASSLAYRQETQYF.

The gene calls are TRBV10-3 and TRBJ2-7, with 9 nucleotides matching TRBD1. V was pared by 0 bases and J by 6 bases, with 6 bases of the junction left unmatched. Germline V gene lookup returns CDR1 ENHRY and CDR2 SYGVKD. CDR3 length: 15 residues. CDR3 nucleotides: TGTGCCATCAGTGAGTCGATGGGACAGGGAGGCGAGCAGTACTTC. It translates to CAISESMGQGGEQYF.

V is TRBV28 and J is TRBJ1-1; D ambiguous. V dropped 6 bases and J dropped 1 base, with 9 bases sitting between them. In germline, CDR1 is MDHEN, CDR2 SYDVKM. This CDR3 has 13 amino acids. The CDR3 reads CASRSPGNTEAFF. Here the CDR3 DNA reads TGTGCCAGCAGGTCGCCGGGGAACACTGAAGCTTTCTTT.

Details on this clone: A junction boundary mismatches the germline segment, possibly from a read error. The chain recombines TRBV10-3 with TRBJ2-3; D may be TRBD2 (6 bases). The CDR3 sequence is 13 residues long. CDR1 is ENHRY and CDR2 is SYGVKD in the germline V gene. This chain's CDR3 is CAIEGGGTDTQYF. The CDR3 DNA reads as TGCGCCATCGAGGGCGGGGGCACAGATACGCAGTATTTT.

V gene TRBV18 combines with J gene TRBJ2-1; D may be TRBD1 (6 bases). V gave up 4 bases and J gave up 6 bases, with 19 bases separating them. CDR1 KGHSH and CDR2 LQKENI come from the germline V gene. The CDR3 extends over 16 amino acids. The CDR3 DNA is TGTGCCAGCTCACTCTCGGACAGACTAAGAAGCAATGAGCAGTTCTTC. The encoded protein is CASSLSDRLRSNEQFF.

The genes are TRBV18 and TRBJ1-5, with TRBD1 as a possible D gene (6 bases). Trimming pared 3 bases from V and 4 bases from J, leaving 7 bases between. Germline V lookup: CDR1 KGHSH, CDR2 LQKENI. The CDR3 runs 13 residues. The CDR3 loop is CASSPGQNQPQHF. The CDR3 DNA reads TGTGCCAGCTCACCCGGACAGAATCAGCCCCAGCATTTT.

The chain links TRBV5-4 to TRBJ2-7, with 10 positions matching TRBD1. The CDR3 runs 14 residues. V was clipped by 0 bases and J by 6 bases; unmatched bases: 3. Germline-derived CDR1 and CDR2 are SGHNT and YYREEE (reference sequence). CDR3 in DNA: TGTGCCAGCAGCTTGGAGGGACAGGGGCGCGAGCAGTACTTC. Protein product: CASSLEGQGREQYF.

The rearrangement links TRBV7-2 to TRBJ1-5; D unclear. The CDR3 has 15 residues. Between the trimmed V and J ends, which lost 1 base and 5 bases, there was a span of 12 bases. CDR1 and CDR2 from the germline V gene are SGHTA and FQGNSA. The CDR3 coding sequence is TGTGCCAGCAGCTTAGTCGCGTCGGTGGATCAGCCCCAGCATTTT. It yields the protein CASSLVASVDQPQHF.

This clone was counted between two and nine times. This chain's CDR3 is CASSRSGVGGNTIYF. In nucleotides, the CDR3 is TGTGCCAGCAGTCGTTCCGGGGTCGGTGGAAACACCATATATTTT. The V call is TRBV6-5, the J call TRBJ1-3, with D uncertain. The V and J ends lost 5 bases and 3 bases respectively, with 14 bases between them. The CDR3 has 15 amino acids. Germline-derived CDR1 and CDR2 are MNHEY and SVGAGI.

The chain combines TRBV7-2 with TRBJ2-4; 8 bases map to TRBD1. This CDR3 spans 13 amino acids. V lost 4 bases and J lost 6; bases outside the gene matches: 2. From germline, CDR1 is SGHTA and CDR2 FQGNSA. The CDR3 is CASSSGQGNIQYF. CDR3 coding DNA: TGTGCCAGCAGCTCAGGACAGGGAAACATTCAGTACTTC.

The chain recombines TRBV29-1 with TRBJ1-2, with a tentative D call TRBD1 (5 bases). From germline, CDR1 is SQVTM and CDR2 ANQGSEA. V lost 1 base and J 6 bases, leaving 18 bases between the germline ends. The CDR3 covers 15 residues. CDR3 in amino acids: CSVEGGKGSTDGYTF. The CDR3 DNA reads TGCAGCGTTGAAGGGGGTAAGGGGTCTACGGATGGCTACACCTTC.

This chain links TRBV9 with TRBJ1-1; a possible D gene is TRBD1 (5 bases). The V and J ends lost 6 bases and 4 bases respectively, with 16 bases between them. This CDR3 has 14 residues. Germline CDR1 SGDLS, CDR2 YYNGEE. The CDR3 DNA reads as TGTGCCAGCACCAGCGGACGGGGGAGCACTGAAGCTTTCTTT. Protein: CASTSGRGSTEAFF.

The CDR3 protein is CASSWDRGLYGYTF. The CDR3 DNA sequence: TGTGCCAGCAGCTGGGACAGGGGGCTTTATGGCTACACCTTC. The V and J genes are TRBV5-5 and TRBJ1-2, with TRBD1 identical over 12 bases. The CDR3 extends over 14 amino acids. V shed 3 bases, J shed 5 bases, and the junction held 2 bases outside the gene matches. CDR1 SGHKS and CDR2 YYEKEE come from the germline V gene (reference sequence).

The V call is TRBV29-1, the J call TRBJ2-7; 9 bases are shared with TRBD1. The J call may be incorrect, as the DNA end agrees better with TRBJ2-1. Germline loops: CDR1 SQVTM, CDR2 ANQGSEA. This CDR3 region has 16 residues. Here the CDR3 reads CSVERAGTGTYNEQFF. The CDR3 nucleotides are TGCAGCGTTGAAAGGGCCGGGACAGGGACCTACAATGAGCAGTTCTTC.

This clone came up a few times. J is TRBJ2-7 and V is TRBV28; D remains unclear. The germline V and J ends were trimmed by 2 bases and 3 bases, with 5 bases remaining between them. The germline CDR1 and CDR2 sequences are MDHEN and SYDVKM. CDR3 length equals 12 residues. In DNA form, the CDR3 reads TGTGCCAGCAGTTTACTAGGCTACGAGCAGTACTTC. It is translated as CASSLLGYEQYF.

The chain is built from TRBV7-3 and TRBJ1-1; TRBD1 matches at 7 bases. The CDR3 has 14 amino acids. The J segment lost 0 bases and the V segment lost 6 bases, leaving 4 bases of the junction unmatched. Per germline, CDR1 SGHTA and CDR2 FQGTGA. DNA for the CDR3: TGTGCCAGCAGTTGGGACAGCATGAACACTGAAGCTTTCTTT. Its translation is CASSWDSMNTEAFF.

The chain combines TRBV18 with TRBJ2-5; the match to TRBD1 covers 11 bases. V was clipped by 0 bases and J by 8 bases; unmatched bases: 5. The CDR3 loop spans 15 amino acids. Looked up from germline, CDR1 is KGHSH and CDR2 is LQKENI. DNA of the CDR3: TGTGCCAGCTCACCACCGTCGGACAGGGGGCAAACCCAGTACTTC. Amino acids: CASSPPSDRGQTQYF.

The chain carries TRBV28 and TRBJ1-6; 7 bases match TRBD1. The CDR3 has 12 residues. Germline loops: CDR1 MDHEN, CDR2 SYDVKM. The CDR3 is CESGTDPPPLHF. CDR3 bases: TGTGAGTCCGGGACAGACCCACCCCCCCTCCACTTT.

This chain links TRBV2 with TRBJ1-2; 10 bases align to TRBD1. Germline trimming cut 1 base from V and 1 base from J; bases unmatched to any gene: 6. The CDR3 runs to 17 residues. Germline V lookup: CDR1 SNHLY, CDR2 FYNNEI. CDR3 amino acids: CASSEGPWDRGNYGYTF. In nucleotides, the CDR3 is TGTGCCAGCAGTGAAGGCCCCTGGGACAGGGGTAACTATGGCTACACCTTC.

The J gene is TRBJ1-6, the V gene TRBV6-1; TRBD1 matches 10 bases. CDR3 length: 15 amino acids. Losses at the gene ends were 6 bases for V and 7 bases for J; bases not matched to a gene: 6. Germline V lookup: CDR1 MNHNS, CDR2 SASEGT. CDR3 loop: CASRRRQGANSPLHF. CDR3 DNA sequence: TGTGCCAGCAGACGCAGACAGGGGGCAAATTCACCCCTCCACTTT.

The rearrangement uses TRBV9 and TRBJ2-1, with 12 bases identical to TRBD1. Trimming at V came to 3 bases and at J to 12 bases, leaving 7 bases not matched to a gene. The germline V gene encodes CDR1 SGDLS and CDR2 YYNGEE. The CDR3 has 14 amino acids. The CDR3 DNA sequence: TGTGCCAGCAGCGGCTTTGGGACAGGGGGCGGGCAGTTCTTC. Translated: CASSGFGTGGGQFF. Full variable domain (rest looked up from reference TRBV9 and TRBJ2-1): DSGVTQTPKHLITATGQRVTLRCSPRSGDLSVYWYQQSLDQGLQFLIQYYNGEERAKGNILERFSAQQFPDLHSELNLSSLELGDSALYFCASSGFGTGGGQFFGPGTRLTVL.

The chain links TRBV25-1 to TRBJ2-1; TRBD1 is a possible D gene (6 bases). Germline assignment: CDR1 MGHDK and CDR2 SYGVNS. The CDR3 has 15 residues. The V gene lost 4 bases and the J gene lost 4 bases, with 14 bases spanning the gap. The DNA of the CDR3 is TGTGCCAGCAGTGGCAGGGGAATGTGGTACAATGAGCAGTTCTTC. It translates to CASSGRGMWYNEQFF.

This chain joins TRBV5-1 and TRBJ2-2; D gene uncertain. This CDR3 has 15 amino acids. The germline V and J ends were trimmed by 2 bases and 0 bases, with 8 bases remaining between them. Germline CDR1 is SGHRS and CDR2 is YFSETQ. CDR3 in DNA: TGCGCCAGCAGCTTTCCTTCTTCGAACACCGGGGAGCTGTTTTTT. Its protein product is CASSFPSSNTGELFF.